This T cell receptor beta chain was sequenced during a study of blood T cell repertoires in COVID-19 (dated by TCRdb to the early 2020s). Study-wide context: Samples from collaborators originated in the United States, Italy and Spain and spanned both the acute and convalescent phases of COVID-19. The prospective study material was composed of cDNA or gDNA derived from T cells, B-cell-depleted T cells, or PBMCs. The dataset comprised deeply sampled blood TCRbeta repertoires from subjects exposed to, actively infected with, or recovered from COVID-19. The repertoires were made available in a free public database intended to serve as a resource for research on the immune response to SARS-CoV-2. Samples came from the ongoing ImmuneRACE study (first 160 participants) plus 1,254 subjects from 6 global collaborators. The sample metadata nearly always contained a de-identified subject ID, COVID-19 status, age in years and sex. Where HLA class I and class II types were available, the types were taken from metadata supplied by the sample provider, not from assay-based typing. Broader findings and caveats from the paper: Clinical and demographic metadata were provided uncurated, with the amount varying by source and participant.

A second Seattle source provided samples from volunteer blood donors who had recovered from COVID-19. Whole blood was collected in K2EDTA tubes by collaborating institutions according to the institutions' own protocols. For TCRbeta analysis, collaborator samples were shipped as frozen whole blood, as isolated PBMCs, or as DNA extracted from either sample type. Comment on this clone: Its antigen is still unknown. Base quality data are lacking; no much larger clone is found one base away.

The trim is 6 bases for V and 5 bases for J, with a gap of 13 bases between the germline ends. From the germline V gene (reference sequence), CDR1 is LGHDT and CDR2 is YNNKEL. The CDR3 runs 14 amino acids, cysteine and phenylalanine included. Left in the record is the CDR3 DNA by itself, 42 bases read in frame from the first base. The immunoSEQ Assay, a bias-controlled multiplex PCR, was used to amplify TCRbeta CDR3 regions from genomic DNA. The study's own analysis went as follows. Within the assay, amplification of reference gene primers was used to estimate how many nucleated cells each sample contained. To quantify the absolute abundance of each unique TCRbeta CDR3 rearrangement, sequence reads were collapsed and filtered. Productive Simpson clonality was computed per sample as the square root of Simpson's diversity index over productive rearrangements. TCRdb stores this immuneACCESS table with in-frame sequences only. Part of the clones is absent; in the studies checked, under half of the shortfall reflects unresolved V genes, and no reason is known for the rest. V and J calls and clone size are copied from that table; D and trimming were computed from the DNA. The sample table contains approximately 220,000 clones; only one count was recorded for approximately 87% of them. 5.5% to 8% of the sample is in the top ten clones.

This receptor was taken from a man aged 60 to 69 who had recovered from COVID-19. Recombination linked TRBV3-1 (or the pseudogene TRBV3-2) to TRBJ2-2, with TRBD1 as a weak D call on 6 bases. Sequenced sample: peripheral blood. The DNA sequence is TGTGCCAGCAGTTCAGGGGTGGGGACCGGGGAGCTGTTTTTT. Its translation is CASSSGVGTGELFF.